This T cell receptor beta chain is from a study of cytomegalovirus exposure and HLA in healthy donors. Study observations and caveats: Earlier findings revealed that most TCR beta V segments proved productive either about 87% or about 30% of the time. The number of N-insertions in an Asian-associated ancestry cluster was reportedly below the approximately 700-donor mean in a later analysis. In a later analysis, TCR beta V- and J-gene trimming showed a link to a missense DCLRE1C variant.

Vbeta (60) and Jbeta (13) primers were used in the PCR. Clones were read by immunoSEQ multiplex PCR, and TCRdb kept only the in-frame ones, dropping some. Here the sample spans about 170,000 clones, roughly 80% being singletons. The CDR3 is made up of 12 amino acids. The junction had 11 bases not matched to a gene; V was cut back by 4 bases and J by 16 bases. The germline gives CDR1 SGHNT, CDR2 YYREEE (reference sequence). Comments on this clone: Its specificity is not known.

Sequencing was done on a sample of PBMCs. This receptor was taken from a woman in her late teens or twenties in good health and CMV-seronegative. The J gene is TRBJ2-1, the V gene TRBV5-4; TRBD2 aligns across 7 bases. The CDR3 protein is CASSLGTTSKFF. The CDR3, as DNA: TGTGCCAGCAGCCTCGGGACTACTTCAAAATTCTTC.